This TCR beta chain appears in the sequencing data of a study of T-cell reconstitution after alpha-beta-depleted transplantation in children. Using unique molecular identifiers, the investigators prepared the TCRbeta library. MiXCR was run by TCRdb on the PCR reads, yielding one entry per CDR3 protein. The table lists about 230,000 distinct CDR3 sequences, approximately 9.7% of them singletons, with about 5% in the top ten. This clonotype came up a few times. Germline V CDR1 and CDR2: MDHEN, SYDVKM. V was shortened by 3 bases and J by 8 bases, with 11 bases between the two germline ends. The CDR3 spans 13 residues.

The sequenced sample was PBMCs from the stem cell graft donor, obtained from the stem cell graft. The source is a human donor who donated a stem cell graft to a child with SCID. The V gene is TRBV28, the J gene TRBJ1-5; D might be TRBD1 (6 bases). CDR3 in DNA: TGTGCCAGCAGTTTTGGGGGGCTGGAGCCCCAGCATTTT. This encodes CASSFGGLEPQHF.